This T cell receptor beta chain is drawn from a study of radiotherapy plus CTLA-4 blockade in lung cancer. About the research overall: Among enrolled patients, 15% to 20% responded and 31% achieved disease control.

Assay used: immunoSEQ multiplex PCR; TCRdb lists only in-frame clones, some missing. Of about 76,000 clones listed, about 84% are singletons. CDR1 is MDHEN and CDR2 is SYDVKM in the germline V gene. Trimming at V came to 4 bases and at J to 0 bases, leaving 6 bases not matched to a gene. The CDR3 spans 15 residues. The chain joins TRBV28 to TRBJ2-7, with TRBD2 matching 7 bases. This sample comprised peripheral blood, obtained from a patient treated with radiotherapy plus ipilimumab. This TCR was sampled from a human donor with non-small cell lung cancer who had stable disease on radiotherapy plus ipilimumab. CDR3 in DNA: TGTGCCAGCAGTTATGCGGGAGACAGCTCCTACGAGCAGTACTTC. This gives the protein CASSYAGDSSYEQYF.